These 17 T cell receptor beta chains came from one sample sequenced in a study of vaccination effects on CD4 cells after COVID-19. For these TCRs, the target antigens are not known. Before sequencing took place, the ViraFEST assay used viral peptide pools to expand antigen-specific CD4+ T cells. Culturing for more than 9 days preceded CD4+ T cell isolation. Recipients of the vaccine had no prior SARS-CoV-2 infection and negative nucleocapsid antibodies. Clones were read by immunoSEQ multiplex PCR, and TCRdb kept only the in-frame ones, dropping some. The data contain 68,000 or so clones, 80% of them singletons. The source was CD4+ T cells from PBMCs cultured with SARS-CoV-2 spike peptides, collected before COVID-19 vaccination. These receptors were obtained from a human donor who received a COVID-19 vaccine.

CDR3 DNA sequence: TGTGCCAGTAGTCTGGTCCCGGAGGGACAGCCCCAGCATTTT. Translation gives CASSLVPEGQPQHF. V is TRBV19 and J is TRBJ1-5, with unresolved D. Per the germline V gene, CDR1 is LNHDA and CDR2 is SQIVND (reference sequence). V lost 5 bases, J lost 7 bases, and 15 bases lay in between. CDR3 size: 14 residues.

The CDR3 is CASSPRDSLNNEQFF. DNA for the CDR3: TGTGCCAGCAGCCCCCGGGACAGCCTAAACAATGAGCAGTTCTTC. This chain connects TRBV3-1 (or the pseudogene TRBV3-2) to TRBJ2-1, with TRBD1 matching 7 bases. This CDR3 region has 15 residues. V lost 4 bases and J lost 5; bases outside the gene matches: 8. Germline loops: CDR1 LGHDT, CDR2 YNNKEL (reference sequence).

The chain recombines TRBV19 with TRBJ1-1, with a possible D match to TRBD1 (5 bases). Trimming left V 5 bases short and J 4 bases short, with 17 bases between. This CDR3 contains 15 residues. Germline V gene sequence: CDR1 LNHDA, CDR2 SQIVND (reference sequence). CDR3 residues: CASSPRQGSFTEAFF. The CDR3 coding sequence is TGTGCCAGTAGTCCTAGGCAGGGATCCTTCACTGAAGCTTTCTTT.

The chain's CDR3 is CASSVGVGSGNTIYF. CDR3 coding DNA: TGTGCCAGCAGCGTAGGAGTTGGCTCTGGAAACACCATATATTTT. The chain is built from TRBV9 and TRBJ1-3; D is ambiguous. From germline, CDR1 is SGDLS and CDR2 YYNGEE. The CDR3 totals 15 residues. Trimming removed 0 bases at V and 0 bases at J, with 7 bases between. Using reference TRBV9 and TRBJ1-3 for the parts outside the CDR3, the full variable domain is DSGVTQTPKHLITATGQRVTLRCSPRSGDLSVYWYQQSLDQGLQFLIQYYNGEERAKGNILERFSAQQFPDLHSELNLSSLELGDSALYFCASSVGVGSGNTIYFGEGSWLTVV.

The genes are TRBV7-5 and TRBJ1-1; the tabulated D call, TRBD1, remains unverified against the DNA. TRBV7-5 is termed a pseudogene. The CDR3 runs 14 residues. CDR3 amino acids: CATIDRNCNTEAFF. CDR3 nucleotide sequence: TGTGCCACGATTGACAGGAATTGTAACACTGAAGCTTTCTTT.

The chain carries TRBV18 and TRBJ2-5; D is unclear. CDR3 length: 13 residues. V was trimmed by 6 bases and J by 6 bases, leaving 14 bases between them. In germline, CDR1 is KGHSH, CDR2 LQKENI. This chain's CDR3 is CASSNLDGKTQYF. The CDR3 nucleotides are TGTGCCAGCTCTAACCTGGATGGAAAGACCCAGTACTTC.

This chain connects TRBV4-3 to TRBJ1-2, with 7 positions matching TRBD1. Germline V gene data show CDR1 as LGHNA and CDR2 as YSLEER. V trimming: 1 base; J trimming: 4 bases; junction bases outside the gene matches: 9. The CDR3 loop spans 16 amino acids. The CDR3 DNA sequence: TGCGCCAGCAGCCAAGGCATAGGGGGCGCCGGCTATGGCTACACCTTC. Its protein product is CASSQGIGGAGYGYTF.

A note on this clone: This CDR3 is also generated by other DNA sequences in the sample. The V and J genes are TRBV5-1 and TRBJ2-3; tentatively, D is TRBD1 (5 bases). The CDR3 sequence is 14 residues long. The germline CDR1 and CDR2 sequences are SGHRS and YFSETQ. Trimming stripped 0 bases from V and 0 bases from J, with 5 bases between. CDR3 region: CASSLGQSTDTQYF. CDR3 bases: TGCGCCAGCAGCTTGGGACAGAGCACAGATACGCAGTATTTT.

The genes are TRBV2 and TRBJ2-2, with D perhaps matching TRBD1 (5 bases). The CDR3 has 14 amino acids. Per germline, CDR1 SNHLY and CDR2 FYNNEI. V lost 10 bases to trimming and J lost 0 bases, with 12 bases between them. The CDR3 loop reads CATQDRANTGELFF. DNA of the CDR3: TGTGCCACTCAAGACAGAGCGAACACCGGGGAGCTGTTTTTT.

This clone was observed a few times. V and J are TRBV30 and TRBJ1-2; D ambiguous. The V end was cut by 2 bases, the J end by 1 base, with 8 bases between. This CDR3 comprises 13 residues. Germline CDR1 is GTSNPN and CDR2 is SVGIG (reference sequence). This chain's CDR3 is CAWSPPGNYGYTF. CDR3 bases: TGTGCCTGGAGTCCCCCGGGTAACTATGGCTACACCTTC.

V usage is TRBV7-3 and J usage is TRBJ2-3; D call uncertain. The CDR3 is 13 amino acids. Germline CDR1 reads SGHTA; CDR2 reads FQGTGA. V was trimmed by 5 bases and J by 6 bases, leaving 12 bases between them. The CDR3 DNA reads TGTGCCAGCAGCCAGGTTGGCTGGGATACGCAGTATTTT. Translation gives CASSQVGWDTQYF.

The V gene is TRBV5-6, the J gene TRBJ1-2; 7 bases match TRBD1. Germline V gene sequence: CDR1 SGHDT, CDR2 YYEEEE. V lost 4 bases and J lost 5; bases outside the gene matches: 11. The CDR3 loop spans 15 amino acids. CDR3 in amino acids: CASSPGIGTAYGYTF. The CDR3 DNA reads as TGTGCCAGCAGCCCGGGCATAGGGACAGCATATGGCTACACCTTC.

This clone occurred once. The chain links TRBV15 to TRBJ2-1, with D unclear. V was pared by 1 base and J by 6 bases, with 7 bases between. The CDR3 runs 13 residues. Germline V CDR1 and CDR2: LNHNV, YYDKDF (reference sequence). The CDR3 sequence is CATSRGASNEQFF. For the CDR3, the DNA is TGTGCCACCAGCAGAGGAGCTAGCAATGAGCAGTTCTTC.

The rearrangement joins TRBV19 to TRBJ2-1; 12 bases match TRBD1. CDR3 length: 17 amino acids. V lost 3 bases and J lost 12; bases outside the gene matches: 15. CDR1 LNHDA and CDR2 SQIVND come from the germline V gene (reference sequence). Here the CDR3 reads CASSITGAGQGAFGQFF. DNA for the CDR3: TGTGCCAGTAGTATTACGGGGGCGGGACAGGGGGCCTTCGGGCAGTTCTTC.

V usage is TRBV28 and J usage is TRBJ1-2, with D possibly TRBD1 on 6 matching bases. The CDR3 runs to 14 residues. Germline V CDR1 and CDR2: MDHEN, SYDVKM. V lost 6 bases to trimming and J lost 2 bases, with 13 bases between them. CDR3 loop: CASRLQGSNYGYTF. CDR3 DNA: TGTGCCAGCAGGCTACAGGGTTCGAACTATGGCTACACCTTC.

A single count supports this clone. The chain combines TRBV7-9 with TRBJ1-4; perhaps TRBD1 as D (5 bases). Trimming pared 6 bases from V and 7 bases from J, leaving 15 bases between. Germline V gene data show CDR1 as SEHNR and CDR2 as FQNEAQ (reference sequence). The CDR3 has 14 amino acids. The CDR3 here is CASSPGTGFEKLFF. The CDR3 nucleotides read TGTGCCAGCAGTCCCGGGACCGGATTTGAAAAACTGTTTTTT.

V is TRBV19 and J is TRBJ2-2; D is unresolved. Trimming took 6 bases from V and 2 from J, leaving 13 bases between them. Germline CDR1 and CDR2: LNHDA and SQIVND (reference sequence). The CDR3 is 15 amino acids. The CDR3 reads CASRAGRLNTGELFF. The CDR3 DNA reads TGTGCCAGTAGGGCCGGAAGACTTAACACCGGGGAGCTGTTTTTT.